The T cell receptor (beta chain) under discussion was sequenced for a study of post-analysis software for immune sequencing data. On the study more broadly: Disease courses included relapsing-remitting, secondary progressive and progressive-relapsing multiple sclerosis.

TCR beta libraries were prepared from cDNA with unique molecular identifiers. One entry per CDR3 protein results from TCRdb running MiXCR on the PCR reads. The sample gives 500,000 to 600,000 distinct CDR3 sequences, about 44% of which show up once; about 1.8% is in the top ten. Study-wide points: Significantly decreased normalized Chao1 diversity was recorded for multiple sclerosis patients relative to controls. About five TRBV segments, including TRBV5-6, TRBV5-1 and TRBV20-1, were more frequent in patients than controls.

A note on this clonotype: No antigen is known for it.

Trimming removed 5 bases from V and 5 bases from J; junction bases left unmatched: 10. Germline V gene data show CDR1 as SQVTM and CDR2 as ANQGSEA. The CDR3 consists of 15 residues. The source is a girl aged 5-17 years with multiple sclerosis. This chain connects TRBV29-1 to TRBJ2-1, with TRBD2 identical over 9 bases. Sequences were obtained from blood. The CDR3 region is CSVTTLAGPNNEQFF. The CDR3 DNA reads TGCAGCGTTACCACGCTAGCGGGACCGAACAATGAGCAGTTCTTC.